These 7 T cell receptor beta chains were sequenced from one sample in a study of T cell responses to AZD1222 COVID-19 vaccine. Profiled with immunoSEQ multiplex PCR; TCRdb holds only in-frame clones, not every one. The table shows about 180,000 clones, with 88% occurring only once. Here the sequenced sample was peripheral blood, taken 28 days after the second AZD1222 dose. Receptor source: an adult who received the AZD1222 COVID-19 vaccine.

The rearrangement uses TRBV12-3 or TRBV12-4 and TRBJ1-6; D remains unclear. The CDR3 extends over 13 amino acids. Trimming left V 7 bases short and J 5 bases short, with 9 bases between. CDR3 in amino acids: CASTNSDNSPLHF. For the CDR3, the DNA is TGTGCCAGCACCAACTCAGATAATTCACCCCTCCACTTT.

This chain links TRBV3-1 (or the pseudogene TRBV3-2) with TRBJ1-2; D not resolved. The CDR3 length is 13 residues. The germline gives CDR1 LGHDT, CDR2 YNNKEL (reference sequence). The ends were cut back, 1 base at V and 6 bases at J, with 9 bases in the middle. The CDR3 protein is CASSQGGWNGYTF. In nucleotides, the CDR3 is TGTGCCAGCAGCCAAGGGGGTTGGAATGGCTACACCTTC.

In DNA form, the CDR3 reads TGTGCCAGCTTCGGGGACAGGTCCTATGGCTACACCTTC. This translates into CASFGDRSYGYTF. This chain links TRBV28 with TRBJ1-2; 8 nucleotides line up with TRBD1. Germline trimming cut 8 bases from V and 4 bases from J; bases unmatched to any gene: 6. The V gene's germline CDR1 is MDHEN and CDR2 SYDVKM. CDR3 length: 13 residues.

The chain couples TRBV5-1 to TRBJ1-1, with a tentative D call TRBD1 (6 bases). Germline-derived CDR1 and CDR2 are SGHRS and YFSETQ. Trimming took off 2 bases at V and 9 bases at J, with 14 bases between the two ends. The CDR3 has 13 residues. The CDR3 region is CASSFSRQAQAFF. CDR3 sequence (DNA): TGCGCCAGCAGCTTTTCACGACAGGCTCAAGCTTTCTTT.

V and J are TRBV9 and TRBJ2-3; D call uncertain. With 0 bases removed from V and 0 bases from J, the gap between germline ends came to 11 bases. The CDR3 is made up of 16 amino acids. CDR1 is SGDLS, CDR2 YYNGEE, per germline. CDR3 amino acids: CASSVAGLPSTDTQYF. CDR3 DNA sequence: TGTGCCAGCAGCGTAGCTGGGCTCCCTAGCACAGATACGCAGTATTTT.

This sequence joins TRBV5-1 and TRBJ1-1; 8 bases are shared with TRBD1. Unmatched junction bases numbered 5, after V lost 0 bases and J lost 1 base. This CDR3 has 16 amino acids. Germline assignment: CDR1 SGHRS and CDR2 YFSETQ. CDR3 sequence (DNA): TGCGCCAGCAGCTTGGCCGCTCAGGGGGCGAACACTGAAGCTTTCTTT. Its protein is CASSLAAQGANTEAFF. Complete variable domain (other parts from reference TRBV5-1 and TRBJ1-1): KAGVTQTPRYLIKTRGQQVTLSCSPISGHRSVSWYQQTPGQGLQFLFEYFSETQRNKGNFPGRFSGRQFSNSRSEMNVSTLELGDSALYLCASSLAAQGANTEAFFGQGTRLTVV.

The chain employs TRBV18 and TRBJ1-4, with a possible D match to TRBD1 (5 bases). Trimming took off 2 bases at V and 6 bases at J, with 13 bases between the two ends. Germline values: CDR1 KGHSH, CDR2 LQKENI. The CDR3 covers 15 residues. CDR3 sequence: CASSPSRGDDEKLFF. CDR3 in DNA: TGTGCCAGCTCACCATCGCGGGGGGACGATGAAAAACTGTTTTTT.